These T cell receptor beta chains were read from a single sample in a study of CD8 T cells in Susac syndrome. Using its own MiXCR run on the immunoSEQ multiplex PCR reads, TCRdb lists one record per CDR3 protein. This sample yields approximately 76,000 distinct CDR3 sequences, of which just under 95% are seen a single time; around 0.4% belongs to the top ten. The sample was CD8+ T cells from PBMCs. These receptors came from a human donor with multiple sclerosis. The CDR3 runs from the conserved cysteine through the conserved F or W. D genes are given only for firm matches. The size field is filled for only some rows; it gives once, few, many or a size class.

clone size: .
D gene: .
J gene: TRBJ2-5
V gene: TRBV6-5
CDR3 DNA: TGTGCCAGCAGCATAAGGGAGACCCAGTACTTC
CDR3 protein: CASSIRETQYF

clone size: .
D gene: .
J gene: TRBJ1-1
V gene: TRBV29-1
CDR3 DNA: TGCAGCCAATCAGAGGGCTTGGGCACTGAAGCTTTCTTT
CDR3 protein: CSQSEGLGTEAFF

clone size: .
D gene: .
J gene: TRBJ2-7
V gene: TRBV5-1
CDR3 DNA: TGCGCCAGCAGCTTGGGCGGCACCTACGAGCAGTACTTC
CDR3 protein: CASSLGGTYEQYF

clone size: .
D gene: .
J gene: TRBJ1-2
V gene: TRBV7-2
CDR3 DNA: TGTGCCAGCAGCACATCCAGGGGCTACACCTTC
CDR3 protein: CASSTSRGYTF

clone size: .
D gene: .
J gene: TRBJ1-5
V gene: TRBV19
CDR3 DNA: TGTGCCAGTAGGTTTTTGGCTAGCAATCAGCCCCAGCATTTT
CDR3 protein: CASRFLASNQPQHF

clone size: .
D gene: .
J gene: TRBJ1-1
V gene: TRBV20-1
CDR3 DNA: TGCAGTGCTACTATGATGAACACTGAAGCTTTCTTT
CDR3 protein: CSATMMNTEAFF

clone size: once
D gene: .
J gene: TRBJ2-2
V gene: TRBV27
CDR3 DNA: TGTGCCAGCAGTGGCGGGTCAGGGGAGCTGTTTTTT
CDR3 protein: CASSGGSGELFF

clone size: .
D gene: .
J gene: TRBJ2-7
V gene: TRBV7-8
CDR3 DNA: TGTGCCAGCAGCTTTTCCGGACAGATCTACGAGCAGTACTTC
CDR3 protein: CASSFSGQIYEQYF

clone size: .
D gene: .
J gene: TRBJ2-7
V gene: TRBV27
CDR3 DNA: TGTGCCAGCAGTTTCCGGGATGACGAGCAGTACTTC
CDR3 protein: CASSFRDDEQYF

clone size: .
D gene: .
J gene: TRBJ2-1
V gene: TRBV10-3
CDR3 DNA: TGTGCCATCAGTGAGAACCGGTTCGACCACAATGAGCAGTTCTTC
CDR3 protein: CAISENRFDHNEQFF

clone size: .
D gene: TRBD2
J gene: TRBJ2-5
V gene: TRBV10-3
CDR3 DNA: TGTGCCATCAAGGGACTAGCGGGAGCGGGGGAGACCCAGTACTTC
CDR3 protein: CAIKGLAGAGETQYF

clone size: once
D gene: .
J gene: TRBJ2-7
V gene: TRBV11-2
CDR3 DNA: TGTGCCAGCGAGGGGCAGTCCTACGAGCAGTACTTC
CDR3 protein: CASEGQSYEQYF

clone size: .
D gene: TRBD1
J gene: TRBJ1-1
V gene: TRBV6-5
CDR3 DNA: TGTGTCGTCCGGGGGACAGGGACTGAAGCTTTCTTT
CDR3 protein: CVVRGTGTEAFF

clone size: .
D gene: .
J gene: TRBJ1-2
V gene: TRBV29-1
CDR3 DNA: TGCAGCGTCCAGGGGTCAGACTATGGCTACACCTTC
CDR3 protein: CSVQGSDYGYTF

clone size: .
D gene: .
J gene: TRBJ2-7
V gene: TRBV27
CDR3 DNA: TGTGCCAGCAGTTCCGACAGGTCTAGAAACGAGCAGTACTTC
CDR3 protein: CASSSDRSRNEQYF

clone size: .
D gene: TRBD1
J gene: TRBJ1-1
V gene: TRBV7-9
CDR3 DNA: TGTGCCAGCAGTTATTGGACAGGCGGACTAGGCACTGAAGCTTTCTTT
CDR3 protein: CASSYWTGGLGTEAFF

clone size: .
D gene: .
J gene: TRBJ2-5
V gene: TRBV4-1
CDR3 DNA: TGCGCCAGCAGTGGGAGACACGGGATTGAAGAAGAGACCCAGTACTTC
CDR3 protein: CASSGRHGIEEETQYF

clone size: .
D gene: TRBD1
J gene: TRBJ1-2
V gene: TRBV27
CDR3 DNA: TGTGCCAGCAGTTCAGGGGGCCCCTATGGCTACACCTTC
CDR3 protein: CASSSGGPYGYTF

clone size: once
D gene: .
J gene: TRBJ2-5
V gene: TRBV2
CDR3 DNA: TGTGCCAGCAACGTAGTGACAGGCCGACAAGAGACCCAGTACTTC
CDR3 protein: CASNVVTGRQETQYF

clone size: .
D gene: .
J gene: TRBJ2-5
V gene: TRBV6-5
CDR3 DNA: TGTGCCAGCAGGGCAGGGATAGTAGAGACCCAGTACTTC
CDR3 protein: CASRAGIVETQYF

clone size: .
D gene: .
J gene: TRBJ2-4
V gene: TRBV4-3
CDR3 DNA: TGCGCCAGCAGCGAGGGCGGGGTGGAGGCCAAAAACATTCAGTACTTC
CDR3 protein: CASSEGGVEAKNIQYF

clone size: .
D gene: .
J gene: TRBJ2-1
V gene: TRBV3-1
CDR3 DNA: TGTGCCAGCAGCAAACCTCCAGGACTAAACTCCTACAATGAGCAGTTCTTC
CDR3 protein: CASSKPPGLNSYNEQFF

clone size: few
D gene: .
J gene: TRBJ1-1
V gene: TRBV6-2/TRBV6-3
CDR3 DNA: TGTGCCAGCAGCCCCAGGAGGACTGAAGCTTTCTTT
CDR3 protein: CASSPRRTEAFF